Included here is one TCR beta chain sequence, with context. Its antigen is not known. The data were obtained in a study of cytomegalovirus exposure and HLA in healthy donors. Across the study: A prior study identified approximately 120 million unique TCR beta sequences from roughly 170 million T cells.

There are 17 residues in the CDR3. Trimming took 4 bases from V and 4 from J, leaving 22 bases between them. Germline V CDR1 and CDR2: SGHRS, YFSETQ. Both 60 Vbeta primers and 13 Jbeta primers went into the PCR. The protocol was immunoSEQ multiplex PCR, while the TCRdb copy is restricted to in-frame clones and leaves out a portion. The sample carries approximately 190,000 clones, roughly 80% recorded once. General study findings and limits: In a later analysis, specific HLA alleles were associated with under 20,000 TCR beta sequences at a 0.05 false discovery rate. Immune exposure was documented only through CMV serostatus. Follow-up analysis found HLA locus-dependent TCR association rates, highest for DRB1 and lowest for HLA-C.

Sequenced material: PBMCs. The V and J genes are TRBV5-1 and TRBJ2-3; D may be TRBD2 (6 bases). The TCR comes from a middle-aged man in good health and CMV-seropositive. This CDR3 is CASSAEGSGSFADTQYF. The DNA of the CDR3 is TGCGCCAGCAGCGCGGAGGGTAGCGGCTCCTTTGCAGATACGCAGTATTTT.